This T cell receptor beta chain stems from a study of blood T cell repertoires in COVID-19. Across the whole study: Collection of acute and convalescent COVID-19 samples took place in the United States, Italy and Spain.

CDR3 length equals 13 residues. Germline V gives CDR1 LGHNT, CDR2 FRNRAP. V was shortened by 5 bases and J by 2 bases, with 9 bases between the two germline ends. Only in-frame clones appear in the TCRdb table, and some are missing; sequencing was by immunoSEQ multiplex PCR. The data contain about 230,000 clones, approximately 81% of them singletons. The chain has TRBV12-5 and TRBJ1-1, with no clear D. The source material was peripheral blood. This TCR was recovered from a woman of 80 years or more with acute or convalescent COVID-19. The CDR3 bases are TGTGCTAGTGGTCCCAGACACAACACTGAAGCTTTCTTT. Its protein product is CASGPRHNTEAFF.